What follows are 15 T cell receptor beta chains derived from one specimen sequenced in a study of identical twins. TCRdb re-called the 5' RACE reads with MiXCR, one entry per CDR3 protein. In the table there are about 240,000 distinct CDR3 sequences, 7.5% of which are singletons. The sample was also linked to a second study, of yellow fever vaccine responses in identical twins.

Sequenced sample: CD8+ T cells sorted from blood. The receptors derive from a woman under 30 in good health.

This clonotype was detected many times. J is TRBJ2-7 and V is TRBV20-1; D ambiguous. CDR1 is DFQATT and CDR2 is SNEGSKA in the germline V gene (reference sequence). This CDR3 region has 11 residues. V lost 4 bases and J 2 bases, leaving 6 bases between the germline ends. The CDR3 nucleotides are TGCAGTGCTACCCCGGCCTACGAGCAGTACTTC. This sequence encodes CSATPAYEQYF.

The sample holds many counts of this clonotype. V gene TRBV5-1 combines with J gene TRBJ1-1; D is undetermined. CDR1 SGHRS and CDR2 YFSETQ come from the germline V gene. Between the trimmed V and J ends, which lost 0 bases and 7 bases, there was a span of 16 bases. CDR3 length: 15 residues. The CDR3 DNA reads TGCGCCAGCAGCTTGGCCATCGGGCAGATGGTTGAAGCTTTCTTT. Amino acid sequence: CASSLAIGQMVEAFF.

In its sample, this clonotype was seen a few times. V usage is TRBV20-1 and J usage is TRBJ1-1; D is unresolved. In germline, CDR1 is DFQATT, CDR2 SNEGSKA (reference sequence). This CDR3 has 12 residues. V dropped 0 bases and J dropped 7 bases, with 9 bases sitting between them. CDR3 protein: CSARDTDIEAFF. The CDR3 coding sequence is TGCAGTGCTAGAGACACGGATATTGAAGCTTTCTTT.

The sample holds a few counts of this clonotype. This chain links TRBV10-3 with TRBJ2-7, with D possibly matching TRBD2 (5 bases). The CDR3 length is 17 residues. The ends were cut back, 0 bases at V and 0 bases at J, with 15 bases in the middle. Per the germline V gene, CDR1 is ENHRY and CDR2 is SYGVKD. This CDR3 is CAISESIEGASSYEQYF. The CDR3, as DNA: TGTGCCATCAGTGAGTCGATCGAGGGCGCGAGCTCCTACGAGCAGTACTTC.

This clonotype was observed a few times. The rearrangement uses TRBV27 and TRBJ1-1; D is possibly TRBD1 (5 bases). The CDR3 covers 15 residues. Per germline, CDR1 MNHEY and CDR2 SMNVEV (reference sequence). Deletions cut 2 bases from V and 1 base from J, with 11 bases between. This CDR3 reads CASSLVGQGNTEAFF. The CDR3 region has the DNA TGTGCCAGCAGTTTAGTCGGTCAGGGGAACACTGAAGCTTTCTTT.

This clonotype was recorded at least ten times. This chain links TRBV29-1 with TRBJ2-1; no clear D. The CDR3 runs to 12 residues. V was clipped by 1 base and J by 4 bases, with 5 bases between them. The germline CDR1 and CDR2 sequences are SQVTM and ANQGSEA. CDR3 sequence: CSVEGLYNEQFF. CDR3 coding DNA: TGCAGCGTTGAAGGTCTTTACAATGAGCAGTTCTTC.

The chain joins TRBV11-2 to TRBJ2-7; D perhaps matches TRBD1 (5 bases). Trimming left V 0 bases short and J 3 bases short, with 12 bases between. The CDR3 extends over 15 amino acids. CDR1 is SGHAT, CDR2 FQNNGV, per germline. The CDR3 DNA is TGTGCCAGCAGCTTAGAGACAGCGAATCACTACGAGCAGTACTTC. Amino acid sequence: CASSLETANHYEQYF.

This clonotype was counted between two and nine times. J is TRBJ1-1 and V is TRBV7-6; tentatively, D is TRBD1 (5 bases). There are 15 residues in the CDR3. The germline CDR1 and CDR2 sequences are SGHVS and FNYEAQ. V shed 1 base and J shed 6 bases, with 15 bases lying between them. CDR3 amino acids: CASSLGGWREAEAFF. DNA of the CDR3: TGTGCCAGCAGCTTAGGGGGGTGGAGGGAAGCTGAAGCTTTCTTT.

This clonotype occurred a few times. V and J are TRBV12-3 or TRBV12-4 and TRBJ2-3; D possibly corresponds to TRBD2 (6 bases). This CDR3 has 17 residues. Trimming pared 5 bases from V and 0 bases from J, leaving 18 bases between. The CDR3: CASSPSGLLISTDTQYF. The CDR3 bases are TGTGCCAGCAGTCCAAGTGGACTACTAATTAGCACAGATACGCAGTATTTT.

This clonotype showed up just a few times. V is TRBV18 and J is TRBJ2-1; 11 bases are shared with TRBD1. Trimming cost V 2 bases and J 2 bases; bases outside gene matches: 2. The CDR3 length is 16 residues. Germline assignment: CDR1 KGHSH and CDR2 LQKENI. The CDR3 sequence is CASSPWTGGAYNEQFF. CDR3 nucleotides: TGTGCCAGCTCACCATGGACAGGGGGCGCCTACAATGAGCAGTTCTTC.

CDR3 region: CASSEGLADTGELFF. The CDR3 DNA is TGTGCCAGCAGCGAAGGGCTAGCAGACACCGGGGAGCTGTTTTTT. This sequence joins TRBV12-3 or TRBV12-4 and TRBJ2-2, with D tentatively TRBD2 (5 bases). The V end was cut by 6 bases, the J end by 3 bases, with 14 bases between. CDR3 size: 15 residues.

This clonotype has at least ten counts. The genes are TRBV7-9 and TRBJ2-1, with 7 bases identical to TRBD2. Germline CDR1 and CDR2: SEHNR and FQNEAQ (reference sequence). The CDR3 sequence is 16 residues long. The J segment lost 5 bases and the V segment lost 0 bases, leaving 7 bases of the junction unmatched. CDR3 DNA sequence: TGTGCCAGCAGCTTAGCCGGGGGGACTATTAACAATGAGCAGTTCTTC. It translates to CASSLAGGTINNEQFF. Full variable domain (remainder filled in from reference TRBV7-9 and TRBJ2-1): DTGVSQNPRHKITKRGQNVTFRCDPISEHNRLYWYRQTLGQGPEFLTYFQNEAQLEKSRLLSDRFSAERPKGSFSTLEIQRTEQGDSAMYLCASSLAGGTINNEQFFGPGTRLTVL.

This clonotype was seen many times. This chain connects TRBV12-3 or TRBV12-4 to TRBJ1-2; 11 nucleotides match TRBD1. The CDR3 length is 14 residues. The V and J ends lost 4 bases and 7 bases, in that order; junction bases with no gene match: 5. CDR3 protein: CASSSDRGHGGYTF. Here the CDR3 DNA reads TGTGCCAGCAGTTCGGACAGGGGGCATGGTGGCTACACCTTC.

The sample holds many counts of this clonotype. CDR3 nucleotides: TGTGCCAGCAGTTTAACGGGGGGCCGGTTAGATACGCAGTATTTT. It yields the protein CASSLTGGRLDTQYF. The chain couples TRBV12-3 or TRBV12-4 to TRBJ2-3; a possible D gene is TRBD2 (7 bases). The length of the CDR3 is 15 residues. Trimming shortened V by 2 bases and J by 5 bases, and 14 bases separated the two germline ends.

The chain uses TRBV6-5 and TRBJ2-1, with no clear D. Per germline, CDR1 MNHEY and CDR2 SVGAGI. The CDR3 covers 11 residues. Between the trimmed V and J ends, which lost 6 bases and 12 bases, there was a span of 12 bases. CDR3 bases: TGTGCCAGCAGCCACCTCCGAGTGCAGTTCTTC. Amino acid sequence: CASSHLRVQFF.